This entry lists 23 T cell receptor beta chains sequenced from one sample in a study of blood T cell repertoires in COVID-19. Here immunoSEQ multiplex PCR was the method, and the copy in TCRdb shows in-frame clones only, minus some. The table lists roughly 190,000 clones, 70% to 90% of them singletons. Sequencing input: peripheral blood. These receptors were collected from a woman between 40 and 55 years old who had recovered from COVID-19.

The gene calls are TRBV19 and TRBJ2-7; 10 bases line up with TRBD2. CDR1 is LNHDA, CDR2 SQIVND, per germline (reference sequence). This CDR3 comprises 15 residues. With 0 bases clipped from V and 3 bases from J, the junction kept 2 bases outside the gene matches. CDR3 loop: CASSIELAGYYEQYF. As DNA, the CDR3 is TGTGCCAGTAGTATAGAACTAGCGGGGTACTACGAGCAGTACTTC.

V is TRBV28 and J is TRBJ1-2; 11 bases agree with TRBD1. The CDR3 sequence is 16 residues long. Per germline, CDR1 MDHEN and CDR2 SYDVKM. The V gene end was trimmed by 5 bases and the J gene end by 4 bases; junction bases not matched to a gene: 9. CDR3 bases: TGTGCCAGCAGTGCCGGACAGGGGGCTTATGGCTATGGCTACACCTTC. Amino acid sequence: CASSAGQGAYGYGYTF.

This clone was observed a single time. The V gene is TRBV5-1, the J gene TRBJ2-4, with D hard to call. Germline values: CDR1 SGHRS, CDR2 YFSETQ. The CDR3 totals 17 residues. V lost 0 bases and J 0 bases, leaving 13 bases between the germline ends. CDR3 sequence: CASSLGVYILAKNIQYF. The DNA of the CDR3 is TGCGCCAGCAGCTTGGGTGTATATATTCTAGCCAAAAACATTCAGTACTTC.

The chain uses TRBV12-3 or TRBV12-4 and TRBJ2-7, with D perhaps TRBD1 (5 bases). The CDR3 is 13 residues long. Trimming took off 10 bases at V and 0 bases at J, with 13 bases between the two ends. The CDR3 DNA reads TGTGCCACCTCAGGGTTCTCCTCCTACGAGCAGTACTTC. It translates to CATSGFSSYEQYF.

This chain uses TRBV19 with TRBJ2-2, with a possible D match to TRBD2 (6 bases). Trimming took 7 bases from V and 6 from J, leaving 15 bases between them. This CDR3 has 14 residues. Germline CDR1 reads LNHDA; CDR2 reads SQIVND (reference sequence). The CDR3 DNA is TGTGCCAGTAACGGACCGGGAGTCTCCGGGGAGCTGTTTTTT. Its translation: CASNGPGVSGELFF.

V and J are TRBV6-5 and TRBJ2-7; 10 bases fit TRBD2. The CDR3 extends over 14 amino acids. The germline gives CDR1 MNHEY, CDR2 SVGAGI. Germline trimming cut 6 bases from V and 3 bases from J; bases unmatched to any gene: 5. The CDR3 sequence is CASRRAGGVYEQYF. For the CDR3, the DNA is TGTGCCAGCAGAAGAGCGGGAGGGGTCTACGAGCAGTACTTC.

This clone was detected many times. The rearrangement uses TRBV19 and TRBJ2-7; no firm D call. Between the trimmed V and J ends, which lost 3 bases and 2 bases, there was a span of 14 bases. Per germline, CDR1 LNHDA and CDR2 SQIVND (reference sequence). The CDR3 extends over 15 amino acids. CDR3 DNA: TGTGCCAGTAGTATGGAGCCCTTCCCTACCTACGAGCAGTACTTC. It encodes CASSMEPFPTYEQYF.

This rearrangement joins TRBV5-1 to TRBJ2-7; tentative D call: TRBD1 (6 bases). Per germline, CDR1 SGHRS and CDR2 YFSETQ. V was cut by 3 bases and J by 0 bases, with 10 bases left in between. CDR3 length: 14 amino acids. The CDR3 spells CASSSKDSSYEQYF. The CDR3 DNA follows: TGCGCCAGCAGCTCAAAGGACAGCTCCTACGAGCAGTACTTC.

This clone appeared a single time. The chain's CDR3 is CASGLAYTGTGPMNTEAFF. In DNA form, the CDR3 reads TGTGCTAGTGGTTTGGCCTATACCGGGACAGGGCCCATGAACACTGAAGCTTTCTTT. The chain links TRBV12-5 to TRBJ1-1; 9 bases are shared with TRBD1. Germline CDR1 is LGHNT and CDR2 is FRNRAP. The CDR3 totals 19 residues. Trimming took 1 base from V and 0 from J; bases not matched to a gene: 12.

The V call is TRBV3-1 (or the pseudogene TRBV3-2), the J call TRBJ2-3, with D possibly matching TRBD2 (6 bases). This CDR3 contains 16 residues. Trimming cost V 0 bases and J 6 bases, with 16 bases left between them. CDR1 is LGHDT and CDR2 is YNNKEL in the germline V gene (reference sequence). The DNA of the CDR3 is TGTGCCAGCAGCCAAGACGGTGGGGGAGGAGGGGATACGCAGTATTTT. The encoded protein is CASSQDGGGGGDTQYF.

Details on this clone: Additional DNA sequences in this sample encode the identical CDR3. The chain couples TRBV12-3 or TRBV12-4 to TRBJ2-2, with 7 bases matching TRBD2. The V and J ends lost 5 bases and 5 bases, in that order; junction bases with no gene match: 2. The CDR3 totals 13 residues. Written as DNA, the CDR3 is TGTGCCAGCAGTCTCGGGGGGACCGGGGAGCTGTTTTTT. Its translation: CASSLGGTGELFF.

The genes are TRBV2 and TRBJ2-1, with 10 bases that match TRBD1. Germline V lookup: CDR1 SNHLY, CDR2 FYNNEI. This CDR3 spans 15 amino acids. Trimming removed 6 bases from V and 0 bases from J; junction bases left unmatched: 2. The CDR3 spells CASRWTGGSYNEQFF. The CDR3 bases are TGTGCCAGCAGATGGACAGGGGGCTCCTACAATGAGCAGTTCTTC.

The chain recombines TRBV3-1 (or the pseudogene TRBV3-2) with TRBJ1-2, with 7 bases aligning to TRBD1. CDR3 length: 15 residues. Germline trimming cut 1 base from V and 5 bases from J; bases unmatched to any gene: 7. Germline values: CDR1 LGHDT, CDR2 YNNKEL (reference sequence). This chain's CDR3 is CASSQVLTGRYGYTF. Here the CDR3 DNA reads TGTGCCAGCAGCCAAGTGTTGACAGGGAGGTATGGCTACACCTTC.

This clone was detected a few times. The chain has TRBV14 and TRBJ2-1; possible D gene TRBD1, 7 bases. Trimming took off 3 bases at V and 1 base at J, with 16 bases between the two ends. The germline V gene encodes CDR1 SGHDN and CDR2 FVKESK. The CDR3 sequence is 17 residues long. The CDR3 region is CASSQGLGDSSYNEQFF. In DNA, the CDR3 is TGTGCCAGCAGCCAGGGACTCGGGGACAGTTCCTACAATGAGCAGTTCTTC. The complete variable domain, with remaining parts taken from reference TRBV14 and TRBJ2-1, reads EAGVTQFPSHSVIEKGQTVTLRCDPISGHDNLYWYRRVMGKEIKFLLHFVKESKQDESGMPNNRFLAERTGGTYSTLKVQPAELEDSGVYFCASSQGLGDSSYNEQFFGPGTRLTVL.

The chain employs TRBV19 and TRBJ2-1, with 14 bases fitting TRBD2. The CDR3 has 20 residues. Germline CDR1 LNHDA, CDR2 SQIVND (reference sequence). V gave up 5 bases and J gave up 7 bases; unmatched junction bases: 19. The CDR3 here is CASSFPPKAGTSGRSNEQFF. The CDR3 bases are TGTGCCAGTAGTTTCCCCCCAAAGGCCGGGACTAGCGGGAGATCAAATGAGCAGTTCTTC.

This chain connects TRBV19 to TRBJ2-7, with 9 bases that match TRBD1. J lost 5 bases, V lost 3 bases, and 8 bases had no gene match. CDR1 LNHDA and CDR2 SQIVND come from the germline V gene (reference sequence). CDR3 size: 15 residues. In nucleotides, the CDR3 is TGTGCCAGTAGTATTTTTACAGGGGGCCTGGACGAGCAGTACTTC. It translates to CASSIFTGGLDEQYF.

In this sample, this clone turned up once. The chain employs TRBV27 and TRBJ1-6; the D gene is possibly TRBD1 (5 bases). The ends were cut back, 6 bases at V and 6 bases at J, with 21 bases in the middle. The germline V gene encodes CDR1 MNHEY and CDR2 SMNVEV (reference sequence). This CDR3 is built from 17 residues. The CDR3 DNA reads TGTGCCAGCAGACCCACAACTGTAGGGGTTAGTAATTCACCCCTCCACTTT. The encoded protein is CASRPTTVGVSNSPLHF.

J is TRBJ2-7 and V is TRBV28; TRBD1 matches 12 bases. V trimming: 6 bases; J trimming: 8 bases; junction bases outside the gene matches: 14. The CDR3 runs 16 residues. Looked up from germline, CDR1 is MDHEN and CDR2 is SYDVKM. The CDR3 spells CASSSGTGGLGPKQYF. The CDR3 coding sequence is TGTGCCAGCAGCTCCGGGACAGGGGGCCTAGGGCCCAAGCAGTACTTC.

V is TRBV7-9 and J is TRBJ2-5; 11 positions match TRBD2. The junction had 8 bases not matched to a gene; V was cut back by 3 bases and J by 5 bases. The CDR3 totals 16 residues. Germline CDR1 and CDR2: SEHNR and FQNEAQ (reference sequence). The CDR3 coding sequence is TGTGCCAGCAGCTTCAGGGAGGCTAGCGGGAGGGAGACCCAGTACTTC. Translation: CASSFREASGRETQYF.

This chain uses TRBV5-1 with TRBJ2-7, with D perhaps TRBD2 (6 bases). CDR1 is SGHRS and CDR2 is YFSETQ in the germline V gene. Trimming stripped 0 bases from V and 0 bases from J, with 13 bases between. This CDR3 comprises 16 residues. Written as DNA, the CDR3 is TGCGCCAGCAGCTTGGTCGGGGGAGGCTTCTCCTACGAGCAGTACTTC. Translation gives CASSLVGGGFSYEQYF.

This clone was recorded only once. The V call is TRBV7-8, the J call TRBJ2-1, with 8 nucleotides matching TRBD1. Germline CDR1 and CDR2: SGHVS and FQNEAQ. Trimming took 3 bases from V and 2 from J; bases not matched to a gene: 9. The CDR3 extends over 17 amino acids. CDR3 sequence: CASSFLPTGATYNEQFF. In nucleotides, the CDR3 is TGTGCCAGCAGCTTCCTCCCGACAGGGGCCACCTACAATGAGCAGTTCTTC.

The gene calls are TRBV30 and TRBJ2-7; D possibly corresponds to TRBD2 (5 bases). This CDR3 is built from 15 residues. CDR1 GTSNPN and CDR2 SVGIG come from the germline V gene (reference sequence). V lost 0 bases and J 2 bases, leaving 14 bases between the germline ends. CDR3 DNA: TGTGCCTGGAGTGTCCCAATCCGGAGGCCCTACGAGCAGTACTTC. Translating gives CAWSVPIRRPYEQYF.

CDR3 amino acids: CASSPRAGGRYSGNTIYF. The CDR3 nucleotides are TGTGCCAGCTCACCACGGGCCGGTGGCCGGTACTCTGGAAACACCATATATTTT. The V call is TRBV18, the J call TRBJ1-3; D is unresolved. This CDR3 has 18 residues. V was clipped by 1 base and J by 0 bases, with 16 bases between them. CDR1 is KGHSH and CDR2 is LQKENI in the germline V gene.